This T cell receptor (beta chain) originates from a study of T cell changes during pregnancy in multiple sclerosis. Germline V lookup: CDR1 SGHRS, CDR2 YFSETQ. The CDR3 is 14 amino acids. The V and J ends lost 4 bases and 3 bases respectively, with 14 bases between them. Assay: immunoSEQ multiplex PCR; the TCRdb copy retains only in-frame clones and omits some. The data show tens of thousands of clones, about 89% seen once. The input for sequencing was CD4+ T cells from peripheral blood mononuclear cells, taken in the first trimester of pregnancy. The source of this sequence is a female donor with multiple sclerosis, enrolled in a pregnancy study. The chain joins TRBV5-1 to TRBJ2-7; possible D gene TRBD2, 6 bases. CDR3 DNA: TGCGCCAGCAGCCAAAGCGGGTCCTACTACGAGCAGTACTTC. Translated: CASSQSGSYYEQYF.